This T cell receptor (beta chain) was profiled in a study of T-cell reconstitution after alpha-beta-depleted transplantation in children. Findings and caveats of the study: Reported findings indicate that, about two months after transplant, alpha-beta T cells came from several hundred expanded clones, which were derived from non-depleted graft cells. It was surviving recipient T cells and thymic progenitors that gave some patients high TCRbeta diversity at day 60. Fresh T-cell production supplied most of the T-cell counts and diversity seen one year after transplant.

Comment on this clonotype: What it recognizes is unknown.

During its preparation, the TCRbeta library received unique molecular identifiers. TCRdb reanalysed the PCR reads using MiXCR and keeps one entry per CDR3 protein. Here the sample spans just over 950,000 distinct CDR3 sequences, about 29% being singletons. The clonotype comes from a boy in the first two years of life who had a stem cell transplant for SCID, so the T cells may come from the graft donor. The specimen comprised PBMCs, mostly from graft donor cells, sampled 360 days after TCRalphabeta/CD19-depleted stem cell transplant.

CDR3 DNA sequence: TGTGCCAGCAGTTCCCTCGGACGGAGCACAGATACGCAGTATTTT. Translating gives CASSSLGRSTDTQYF. This chain links TRBV12-3 or TRBV12-4 with TRBJ2-3; the D is unclear. The ends were cut back, 4 bases at V and 0 bases at J, with 11 bases in the middle. This CDR3 contains 15 residues.